This TCR beta chain was captured in a study of sequential checkpoint blockade in melanoma. Study context: First-line arms were nivolumab then ipilimumab, or the reverse, randomized 1:1. Each arm's sequence ended with maintenance nivolumab.

Treatment described: randomized to nivolumab then ipilimumab (arm A) or the reverse (arm B). No patient had prior DNA-damaging chemotherapy. Sorted cells were live CD3+CD8+, lacking CD19 and CD56, from PBMCs. The CDR3 runs 18 residues. Germline V gene lookup returns CDR1 MDHEN and CDR2 SYDVKM. The ends lost 3 bases at V and 1 base at J; junction bases unmatched: 15. Clones were sequenced by immunoSEQ multiplex PCR, and TCRdb holds only the in-frame ones, with some missing. The sample lists 30,000 to 35,000 clones; approximately 86% were seen once. The chain couples TRBV28 to TRBJ2-7; 7 bases line up with TRBD2. The sample here was CD8+ T cells sorted from blood (inferred from file names), taken from a patient given nivolumab and ipilimumab in sequence. The clonotype was recovered from a human donor with melanoma. CDR3 DNA: TGTGCCAGCAGTTTTTTCCCCCTGAGGAGCGGGACTTCCTACGAGCAGTACTTC. It encodes CASSFFPLRSGTSYEQYF.